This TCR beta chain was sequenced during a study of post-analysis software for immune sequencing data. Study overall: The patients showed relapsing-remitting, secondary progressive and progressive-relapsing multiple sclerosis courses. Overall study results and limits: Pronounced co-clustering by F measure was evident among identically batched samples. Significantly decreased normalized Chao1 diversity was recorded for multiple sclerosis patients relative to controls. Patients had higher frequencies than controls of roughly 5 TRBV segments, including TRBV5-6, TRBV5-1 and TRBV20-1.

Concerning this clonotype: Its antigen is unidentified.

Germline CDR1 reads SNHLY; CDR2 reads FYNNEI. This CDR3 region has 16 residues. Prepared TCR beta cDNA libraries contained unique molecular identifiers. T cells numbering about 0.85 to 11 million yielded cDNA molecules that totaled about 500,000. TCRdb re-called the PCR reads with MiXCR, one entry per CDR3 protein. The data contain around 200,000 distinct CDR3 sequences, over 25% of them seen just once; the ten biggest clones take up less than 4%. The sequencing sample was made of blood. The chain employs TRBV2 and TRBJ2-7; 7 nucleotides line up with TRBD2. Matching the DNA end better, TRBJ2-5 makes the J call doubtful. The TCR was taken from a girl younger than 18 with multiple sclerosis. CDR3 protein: CASSGPRAGFGETQYF. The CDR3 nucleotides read TGTGCCAGCAGTGGGCCACGAGCGGGATTTGGAGAGACCCAGTACTTC.